This T cell receptor (beta chain) was recovered during a study of chemoradiotherapy in HPV16-positive cancers. Across the whole study: Two HPV16-positive patients' cells yielded candidate HPV-specific clones and common motifs.

V lost 1 base and J lost 11, with 9 bases in between. Germline V gives CDR1 SEHNR, CDR2 FQNEAQ (reference sequence). This CDR3 comprises 12 residues. With regard to this clone: The antigen remains undetermined.

The assay was immunoSEQ multiplex PCR, and TCRdb's table has in-frame clones only and misses some. This table has 7,500 to 10,000 clones, around 80% appearing once. General study findings and limits: Candidate HPV-specific clones and E7-related TCR motifs grew in tumor during treatment.

Samples were taken several times over chemoradiotherapy. This TCR was recovered from a human donor with HPV-associated anogenital cancer. This chain joins TRBV7-9 and TRBJ2-1; no clear D gene. This material was acquired from a patient who underwent chemoradiotherapy. CDR3 protein: CASSLDWEQQFF. The CDR3, as DNA: TGTGCCAGCAGCTTAGATTGGGAACAGCAGTTCTTC.